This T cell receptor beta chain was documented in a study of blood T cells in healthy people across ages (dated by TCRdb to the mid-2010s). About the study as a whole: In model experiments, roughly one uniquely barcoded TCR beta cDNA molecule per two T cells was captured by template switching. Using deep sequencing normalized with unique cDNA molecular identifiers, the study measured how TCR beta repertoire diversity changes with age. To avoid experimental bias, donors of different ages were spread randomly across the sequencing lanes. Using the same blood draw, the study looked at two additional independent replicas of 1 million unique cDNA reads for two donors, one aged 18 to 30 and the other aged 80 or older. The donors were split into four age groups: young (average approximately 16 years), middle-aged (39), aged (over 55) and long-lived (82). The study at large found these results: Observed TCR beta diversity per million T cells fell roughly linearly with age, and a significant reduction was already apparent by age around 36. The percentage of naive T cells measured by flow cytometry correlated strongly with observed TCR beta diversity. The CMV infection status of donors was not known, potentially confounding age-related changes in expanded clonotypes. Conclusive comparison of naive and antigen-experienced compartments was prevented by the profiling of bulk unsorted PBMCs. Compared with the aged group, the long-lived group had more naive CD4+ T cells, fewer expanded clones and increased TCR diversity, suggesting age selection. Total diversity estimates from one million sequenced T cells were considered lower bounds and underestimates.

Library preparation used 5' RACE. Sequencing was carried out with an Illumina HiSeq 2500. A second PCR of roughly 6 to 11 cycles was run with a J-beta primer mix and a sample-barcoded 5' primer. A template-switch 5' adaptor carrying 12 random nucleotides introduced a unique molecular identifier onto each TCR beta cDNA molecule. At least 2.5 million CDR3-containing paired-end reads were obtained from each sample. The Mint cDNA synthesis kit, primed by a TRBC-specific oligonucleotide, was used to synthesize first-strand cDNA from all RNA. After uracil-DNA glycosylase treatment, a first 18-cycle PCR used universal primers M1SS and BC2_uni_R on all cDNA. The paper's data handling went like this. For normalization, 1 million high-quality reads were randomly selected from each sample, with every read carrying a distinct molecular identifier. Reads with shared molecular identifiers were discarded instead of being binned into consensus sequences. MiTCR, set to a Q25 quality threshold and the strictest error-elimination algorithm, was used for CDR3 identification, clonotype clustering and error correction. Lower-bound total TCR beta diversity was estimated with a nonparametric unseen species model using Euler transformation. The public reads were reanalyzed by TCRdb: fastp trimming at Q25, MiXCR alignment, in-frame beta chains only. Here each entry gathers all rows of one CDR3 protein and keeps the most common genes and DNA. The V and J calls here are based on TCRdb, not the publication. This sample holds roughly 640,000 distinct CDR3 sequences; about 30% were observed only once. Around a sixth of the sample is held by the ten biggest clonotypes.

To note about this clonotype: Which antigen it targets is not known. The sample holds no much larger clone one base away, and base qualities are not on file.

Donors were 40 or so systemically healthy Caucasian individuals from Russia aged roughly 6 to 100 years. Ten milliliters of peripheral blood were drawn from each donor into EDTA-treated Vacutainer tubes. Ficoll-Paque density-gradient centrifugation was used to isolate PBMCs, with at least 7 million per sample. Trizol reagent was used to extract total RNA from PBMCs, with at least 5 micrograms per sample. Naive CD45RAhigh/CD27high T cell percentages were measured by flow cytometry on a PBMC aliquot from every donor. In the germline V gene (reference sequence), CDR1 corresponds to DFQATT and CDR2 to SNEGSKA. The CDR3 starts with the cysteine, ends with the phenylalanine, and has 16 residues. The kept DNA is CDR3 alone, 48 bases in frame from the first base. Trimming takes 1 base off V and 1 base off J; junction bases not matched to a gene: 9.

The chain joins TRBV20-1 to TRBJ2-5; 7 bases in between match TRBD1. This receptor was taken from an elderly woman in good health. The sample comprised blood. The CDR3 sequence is CSARGPRRQGQETQYF. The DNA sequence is TGCAGTGCTAGAGGACCAAGACGACAGGGCCAAGAGACCCAGTACTTC.